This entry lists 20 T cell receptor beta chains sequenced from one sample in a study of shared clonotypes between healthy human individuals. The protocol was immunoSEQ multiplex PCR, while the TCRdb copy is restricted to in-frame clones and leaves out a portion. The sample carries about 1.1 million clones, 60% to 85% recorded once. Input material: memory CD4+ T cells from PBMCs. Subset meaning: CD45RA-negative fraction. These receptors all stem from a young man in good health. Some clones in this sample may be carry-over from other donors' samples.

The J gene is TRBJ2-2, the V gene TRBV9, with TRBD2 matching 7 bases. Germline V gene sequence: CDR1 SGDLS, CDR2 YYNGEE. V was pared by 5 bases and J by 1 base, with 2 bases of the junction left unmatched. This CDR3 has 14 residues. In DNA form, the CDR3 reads TGTGCCAGCAGACTAGCGCAGAACACCGGGGAGCTGTTTTTT. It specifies CASRLAQNTGELFF.

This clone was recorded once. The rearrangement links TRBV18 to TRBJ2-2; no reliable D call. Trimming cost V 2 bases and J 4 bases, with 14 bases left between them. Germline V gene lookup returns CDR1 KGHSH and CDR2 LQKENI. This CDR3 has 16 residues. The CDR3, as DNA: TGTGCCAGCTCACCAAACACACCGTTAACCACCGGGGAGCTGTTTTTT. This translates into CASSPNTPLTTGELFF. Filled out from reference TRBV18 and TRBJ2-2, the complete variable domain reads NAGVMQNPRHLVRRRGQEARLRCSPMKGHSHVYWYRQLPEEGLKFMVYLQKENIIDESGMPKERFSAEFPKEGPSILRIQQVVRGDSAAYFCASSPNTPLTTGELFFGEGSRLTVL.

The CDR3 spells CATKPSGGQPQHF. The CDR3 DNA reads as TGTGCCACCAAGCCCTCCGGGGGTCAGCCCCAGCATTTT. The V call is TRBV10-3, the J call TRBJ1-5; D perhaps matches TRBD1 (5 bases). This CDR3 spans 13 amino acids. Germline V gives CDR1 ENHRY, CDR2 SYGVKD. V lost 10 bases and J 6 bases, leaving 16 bases between the germline ends.

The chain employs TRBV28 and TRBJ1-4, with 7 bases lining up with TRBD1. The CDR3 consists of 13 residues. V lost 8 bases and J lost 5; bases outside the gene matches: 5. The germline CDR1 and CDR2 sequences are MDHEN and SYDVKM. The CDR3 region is CASRGQQNEKLFF. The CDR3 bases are TGTGCCAGCCGGGGACAGCAGAATGAAAAACTGTTTTTT.

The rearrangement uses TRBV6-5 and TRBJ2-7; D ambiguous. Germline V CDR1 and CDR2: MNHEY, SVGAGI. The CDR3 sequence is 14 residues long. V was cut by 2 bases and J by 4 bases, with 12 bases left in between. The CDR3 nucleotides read TGTGCCAGCAGTTACGGGATAGCCAATTACGAGCAGTACTTC. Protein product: CASSYGIANYEQYF.

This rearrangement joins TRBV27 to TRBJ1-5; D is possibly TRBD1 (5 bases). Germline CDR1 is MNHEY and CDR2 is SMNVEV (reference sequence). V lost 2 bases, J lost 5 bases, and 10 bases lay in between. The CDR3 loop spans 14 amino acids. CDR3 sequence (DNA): TGTGCCAGCAGTTTAGGGGCCCGCTATCAGCCCCAGCATTTT. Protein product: CASSLGARYQPQHF.

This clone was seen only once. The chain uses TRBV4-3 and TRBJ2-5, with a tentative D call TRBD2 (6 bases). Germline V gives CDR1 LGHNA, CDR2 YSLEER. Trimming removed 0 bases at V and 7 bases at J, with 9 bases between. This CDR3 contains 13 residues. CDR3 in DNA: TGCGCCAGCAGCCAAGACAAGGGAGGGACCCAGTACTTC. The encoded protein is CASSQDKGGTQYF.

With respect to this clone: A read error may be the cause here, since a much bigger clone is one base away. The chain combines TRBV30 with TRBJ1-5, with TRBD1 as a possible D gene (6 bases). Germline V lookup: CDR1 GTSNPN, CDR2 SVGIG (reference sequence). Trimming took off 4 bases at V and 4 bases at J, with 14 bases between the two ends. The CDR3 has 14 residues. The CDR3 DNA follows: TGTGCCTGGAATACCGGGACACTAAATCAGCCCCAGCATTTT. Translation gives CAWNTGTLNQPQHF.

The CDR3 DNA is TGTGCCAGCAGCTTAAACGTGGGCCCCACTGAAGCTTTCTTT. This encodes CASSLNVGPTEAFF. V and J are TRBV7-3 and TRBJ1-1; D remains ambiguous. The CDR3 is 14 amino acids. Germline CDR1 and CDR2: SGHTA and FQGTGA. With 1 base removed from V and 4 bases from J, the gap between germline ends came to 10 bases.

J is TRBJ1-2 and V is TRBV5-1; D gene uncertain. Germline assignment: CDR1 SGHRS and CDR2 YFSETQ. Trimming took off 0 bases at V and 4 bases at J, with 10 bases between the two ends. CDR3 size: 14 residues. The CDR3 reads CASSLAQTPYGYTF. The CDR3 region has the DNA TGCGCCAGCAGCTTGGCACAGACTCCCTATGGCTACACCTTC. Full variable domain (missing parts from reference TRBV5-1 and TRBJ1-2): KAGVTQTPRYLIKTRGQQVTLSCSPISGHRSVSWYQQTPGQGLQFLFEYFSETQRNKGNFPGRFSGRQFSNSRSEMNVSTLELGDSALYLCASSLAQTPYGYTFGSGTRLTVV.

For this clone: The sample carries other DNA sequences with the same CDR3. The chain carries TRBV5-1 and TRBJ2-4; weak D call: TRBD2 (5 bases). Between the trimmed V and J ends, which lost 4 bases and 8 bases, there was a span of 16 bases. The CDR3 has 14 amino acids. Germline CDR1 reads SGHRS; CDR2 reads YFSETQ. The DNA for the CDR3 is TGCGCCAGCAGCAGGGCCGGCGGGCGCGACATTCAGTACTTC. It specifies CASSRAGGRDIQYF.

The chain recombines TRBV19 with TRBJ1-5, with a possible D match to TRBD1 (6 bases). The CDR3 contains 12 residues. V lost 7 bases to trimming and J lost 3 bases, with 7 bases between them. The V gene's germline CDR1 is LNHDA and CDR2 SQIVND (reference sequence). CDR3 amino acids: CASNRVNQPQHF. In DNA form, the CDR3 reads TGTGCCAGTAACAGGGTCAATCAGCCCCAGCATTTT.

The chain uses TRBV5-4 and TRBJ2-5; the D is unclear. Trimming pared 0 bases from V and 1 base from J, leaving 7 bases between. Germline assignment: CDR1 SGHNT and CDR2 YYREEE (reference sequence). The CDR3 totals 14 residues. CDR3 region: CASSLAVPQETQYF. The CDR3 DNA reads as TGTGCCAGCAGCTTGGCCGTGCCCCAAGAGACCCAGTACTTC.

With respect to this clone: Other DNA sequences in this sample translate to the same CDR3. DNA of the CDR3: TGTGCCAGCAGTTTACGGGGGGGCACAGATACGCAGTATTTT. Its protein product is CASSLRGGTDTQYF. This chain uses TRBV28 with TRBJ2-3; 7 bases are shared with TRBD2. CDR3 length: 14 amino acids. The germline V gene has CDR1 MDHEN and CDR2 SYDVKM. V lost 2 bases and J lost 1; bases outside the gene matches: 0.

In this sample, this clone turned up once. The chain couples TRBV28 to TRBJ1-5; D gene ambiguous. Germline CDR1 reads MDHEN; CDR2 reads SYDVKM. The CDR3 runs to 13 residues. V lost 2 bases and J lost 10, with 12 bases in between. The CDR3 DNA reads TGTGCCAGCAGTTTAAAGTTGGAACGCCCCCAGCATTTT. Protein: CASSLKLERPQHF.

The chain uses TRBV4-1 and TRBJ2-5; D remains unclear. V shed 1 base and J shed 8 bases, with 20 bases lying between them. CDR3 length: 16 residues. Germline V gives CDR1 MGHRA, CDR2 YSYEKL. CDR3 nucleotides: TGCGCCAGCAGCCAAGTCGGCACCCCCGGCGAGAGTACCCAGTACTTC. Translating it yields CASSQVGTPGESTQYF.

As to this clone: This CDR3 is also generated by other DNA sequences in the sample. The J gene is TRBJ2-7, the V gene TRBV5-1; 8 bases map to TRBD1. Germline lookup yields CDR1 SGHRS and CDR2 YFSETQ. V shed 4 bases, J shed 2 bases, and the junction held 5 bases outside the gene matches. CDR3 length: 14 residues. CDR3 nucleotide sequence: TGCGCCAGCAGCCCCGGACAGGGCGCCTACGAGCAGTACTTC. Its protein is CASSPGQGAYEQYF.

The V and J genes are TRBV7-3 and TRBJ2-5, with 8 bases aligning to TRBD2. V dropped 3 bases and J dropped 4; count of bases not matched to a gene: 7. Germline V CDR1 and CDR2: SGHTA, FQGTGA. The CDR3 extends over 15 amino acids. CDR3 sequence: CASSFSGGAGETQYF. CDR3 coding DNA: TGTGCCAGCAGCTTCTCCGGGGGGGCTGGAGAGACCCAGTACTTC.

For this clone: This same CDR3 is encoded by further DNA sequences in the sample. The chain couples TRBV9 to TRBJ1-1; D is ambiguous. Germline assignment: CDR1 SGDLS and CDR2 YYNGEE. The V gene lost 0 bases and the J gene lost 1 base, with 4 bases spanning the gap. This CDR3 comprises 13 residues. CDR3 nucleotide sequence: TGTGCCAGCAGCGTAGAGCCGAACACTGAAGCTTTCTTT. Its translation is CASSVEPNTEAFF.

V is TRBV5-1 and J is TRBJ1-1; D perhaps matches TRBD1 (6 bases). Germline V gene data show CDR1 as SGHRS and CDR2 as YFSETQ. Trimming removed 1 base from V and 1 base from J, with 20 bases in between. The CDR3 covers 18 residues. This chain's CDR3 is CASSLRPGGDGWNTEAFF. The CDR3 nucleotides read TGCGCCAGCAGCTTGAGACCCGGGGGCGATGGTTGGAACACTGAAGCTTTCTTT. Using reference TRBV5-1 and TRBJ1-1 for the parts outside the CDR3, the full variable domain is KAGVTQTPRYLIKTRGQQVTLSCSPISGHRSVSWYQQTPGQGLQFLFEYFSETQRNKGNFPGRFSGRQFSNSRSEMNVSTLELGDSALYLCASSLRPGGDGWNTEAFFGQGTRLTVV.